This T cell receptor (beta chain) was found in a study of shared clonotypes between healthy human individuals. After removal of 0 bases from V and 6 bases from J, the junction contained 3 bases not matched to a gene. Looked up from germline, CDR1 is SGHRS and CDR2 is YFSETQ. The CDR3 has 15 amino acids. Method: immunoSEQ multiplex PCR; TCRdb's copy keeps in-frame clones and lacks some. The table includes roughly 2 million clones, 90% to 97% detected once. Whole-study results and caveats: Generation of non-shared clonotypes was less probable than generation of clonotypes shared by all four donors.

Into CD45RA+ naive and CD45RA-negative memory subsets, the CD4+ cells were split. As concerns this clone: Its target is unknown.

The specimen was naive CD4+ T cells sorted from blood. Subset given: CD45RA+ positively selected. The sequence was collected from a young man in good health. The rearrangement links TRBV5-1 to TRBJ2-4; 10 bases match TRBD1. The CDR3 here is CASSLGRTGGNIQYF. In DNA, the CDR3 is TGCGCCAGCAGCTTGGGACGGACAGGGGGAAACATTCAGTACTTC.